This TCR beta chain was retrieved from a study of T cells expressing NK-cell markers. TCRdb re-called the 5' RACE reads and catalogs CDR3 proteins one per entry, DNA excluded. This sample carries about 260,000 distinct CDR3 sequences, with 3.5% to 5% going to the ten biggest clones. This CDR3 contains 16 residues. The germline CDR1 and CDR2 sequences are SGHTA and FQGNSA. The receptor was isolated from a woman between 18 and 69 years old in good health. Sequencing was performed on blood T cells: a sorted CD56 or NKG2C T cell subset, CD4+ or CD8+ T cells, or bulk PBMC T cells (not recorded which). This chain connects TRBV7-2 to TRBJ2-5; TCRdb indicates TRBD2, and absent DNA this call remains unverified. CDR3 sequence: CASSLKSGGLGETQYF.